Only a few counts were recorded for the clone carrying this TCR beta chain. Its target is not known. This specimen comes from a study of T cell repertoires in cytomegalovirus infection. TCRdb redid the calling of the reads with MiXCR, one entry per CDR3 protein. This repertoire shows about 310,000 distinct CDR3 sequences, roughly 25% found once; its top ten account for 13%. This receptor was obtained from a human donor in good health (CMV status not recorded). Some clones in this sample may be carry-over from other donors' samples. The specimen comprised cultured PBMCs, sampled from culture after CMV antigen stimulation.

CDR3 in amino acids: CASRSGANVLTF. CDR3 bases: TGTGCCAGCCGGTCTGGGGCCAACGTCCTGACTTTC. The V call is TRBV12-3 or TRBV12-4, the J call TRBJ2-6; D is uncertain. The CDR3 contains 12 residues. Trimming removed 8 bases from V and 1 base from J, with 3 bases in between.